The 30 T cell receptor beta chains below were found in one sample sequenced in a study of T cells in localized non-small cell lung cancer (dated by TCRdb to the early 2020s). The library was obtained by the immunoSEQ multiplex PCR assay. Not all clones reach the TCRdb copy of this immuneACCESS table, which keeps in-frame sequences only. Checked studies attribute under half of the gap to unresolved V genes and leave the rest unexplained. Here the sample has over 40,000 clones; 88% occur a single time. The ten most abundant clones make up about 2.6% of the sample. The source was peripheral blood, collected before any cancer treatment. These TCRs come from an older female donor with stage I squamous cell lung carcinoma.

This chain uses TRBV19 with TRBJ1-3, with D hard to call. CDR1 LNHDA and CDR2 SQIVND come from the germline V gene (reference sequence). V lost 7 bases to trimming and J lost 3 bases, with 19 bases between them. The CDR3 covers 16 residues. The CDR3 sequence is CASTNPGQVGGNTIYF. CDR3 DNA sequence: TGTGCCAGTACTAATCCGGGCCAGGTCGGTGGAAACACCATATATTTT.

The J gene is TRBJ2-5, the V gene TRBV10-3; 10 bases are a match to TRBD1. The CDR3 length is 17 residues. The germline V gene encodes CDR1 ENHRY and CDR2 SYGVKD. V lost 0 bases and J lost 4; bases outside the gene matches: 8. The CDR3 DNA follows: TGTGCCATCAGTGAGTCGGTCGGGACAGGGGAAAGAGAGACCCAGTACTTC. Its translation: CAISESVGTGERETQYF.

The V and J genes are TRBV7-2 and TRBJ1-5; D uncertain. V lost 5 bases and J lost 2, with 13 bases in between. Per germline, CDR1 SGHTA and CDR2 FQGNSA. This CDR3 is 15 amino acids long. The CDR3 region has the DNA TGTGCCAGCAGCCCAATGAAGGCTGGCAATCAGCCCCAGCATTTT. Protein: CASSPMKAGNQPQHF.

V is TRBV15 and J is TRBJ2-7; unclear D gene. Looked up from germline, CDR1 is LNHNV and CDR2 is YYDKDF (reference sequence). The CDR3 is made up of 13 amino acids. Trimming removed 0 bases at V and 4 bases at J, with 7 bases between. CDR3: CATSRDQGYEQYF. The CDR3 DNA reads as TGTGCCACCAGCAGAGATCAAGGATACGAGCAGTACTTC.

The CDR3 DNA is TGTGCCAGTAGTATAGCCCACGGGAAGGACGAGTACTTC. It codes for CASSIAHGKDEYF. This rearrangement joins TRBV19 to TRBJ2-7, with D perhaps TRBD2 (5 bases). The ends were cut back, 1 base at V and 11 bases at J, with 15 bases in the middle. From germline, CDR1 is LNHDA and CDR2 SQIVND (reference sequence). The CDR3 contains 13 residues. Full variable domain (missing parts from reference TRBV19 and TRBJ2-7): DGGITQSPKYLFRKEGQNVTLSCEQNLNHDAMYWYRQDPGQGLRLIYYSQIVNDFQKGDIAEGYSVSREKKESFPLTVTSAQKNPTAFYLCASSIAHGKDEYFGPGTRLTVT.

The V gene is TRBV7-2, the J gene TRBJ2-5; 10 nucleotides match TRBD2. Looked up from germline, CDR1 is SGHTA and CDR2 is FQGNSA. This CDR3 has 14 amino acids. J gave up 4 bases and V 5 bases, and 4 bases lay outside the gene matches. CDR3 loop: CASSRTSGIETQYF. The CDR3 DNA reads as TGTGCCAGCAGCCGTACTAGCGGGATAGAGACCCAGTACTTC.

The gene calls are TRBV2 and TRBJ1-1; 7 bases are a match to TRBD1. The germline gives CDR1 SNHLY, CDR2 FYNNEI. The CDR3 extends over 16 amino acids. The ends lost 6 bases at V and 0 bases at J; junction bases unmatched: 10. CDR3 region: CASRRDSIAMNTEAFF. CDR3 coding DNA: TGTGCCAGCAGACGGGACAGTATCGCCATGAACACTGAAGCTTTCTTT.

The CDR3, as DNA: TGTGCCAGCAGCCAAGGGACTAGCGGGAGGGCTAGTCCGCCCTACGAGCAGTACTTC. Protein product: CASSQGTSGRASPPYEQYF. The rearrangement uses TRBV14 and TRBJ2-7; the match to TRBD2 covers 15 bases. This CDR3 is built from 19 residues. V dropped 1 base and J dropped 2; count of bases not matched to a gene: 9. Germline loops: CDR1 SGHDN, CDR2 FVKESK.

V and J are TRBV9 and TRBJ2-3; D unclear. From germline, CDR1 is SGDLS and CDR2 YYNGEE. V was pared by 3 bases and J by 0 bases, with 17 bases between. The CDR3 has 17 amino acids. CDR3 amino acids: CASSGLSGRTSTDTQYF. The CDR3 DNA reads TGTGCCAGCAGCGGCCTCTCGGGCCGAACTAGCACAGATACGCAGTATTTT.

This chain joins TRBV6-5 and TRBJ2-7; D tentatively fits TRBD1 or TRBD2 (5 bases each). The germline gives CDR1 MNHEY, CDR2 SVGAGI. The CDR3 contains 14 residues. Trimming pared 4 bases from V and 3 bases from J, leaving 13 bases between. In nucleotides, the CDR3 is TGTGCCAGCAGTTCCACTTGGGGGAGCTACGAGCAGTACTTC. The encoded protein is CASSSTWGSYEQYF.

This chain joins TRBV29-1 and TRBJ1-1; tentative D call: TRBD1 (5 bases). Germline lookup yields CDR1 SQVTM and CDR2 ANQGSEA. This CDR3 is 16 amino acids long. Deletions cut 7 bases from V and 0 bases from J, with 21 bases between. The CDR3 here is CSALDSFLSMNTEAFF. In DNA form, the CDR3 reads TGCAGCGCTCTAGACAGTTTTTTGTCCATGAACACTGAAGCTTTCTTT.

V gene TRBV11-3 combines with J gene TRBJ2-7, with 8 bases that match TRBD2. This CDR3 is built from 14 residues. Germline loops: CDR1 SGHNT, CDR2 YENEEA. The junction had 2 bases not matched to a gene; V was cut back by 2 bases and J by 2 bases. The CDR3 spells CASSLNGRAYEQYF. CDR3 nucleotide sequence: TGTGCCAGCAGCTTAAACGGGAGGGCCTACGAGCAGTACTTC.

The chain employs TRBV25-1 and TRBJ1-3; no clear D. With 8 bases removed from V and 11 bases from J, the gap between germline ends came to 13 bases. Looked up from germline, CDR1 is MGHDK and CDR2 is SYGVNS. The CDR3 contains 11 residues. The CDR3 loop reads CASPQIGPIYF. The CDR3 coding sequence is TGTGCCAGCCCTCAAATCGGGCCCATATATTTT.

V gene TRBV29-1 combines with J gene TRBJ2-6; D gene ambiguous. V shed 7 bases and J shed 4 bases, with 11 bases lying between them. Germline CDR1 reads SQVTM; CDR2 reads ANQGSEA. The CDR3 runs 13 residues. Written as DNA, the CDR3 is TGCAGCGGAGCAGATATCGGGGCCAACGTCCTGACTTTC. Translating gives CSGADIGANVLTF.

The chain has TRBV4-2 and TRBJ1-3; D remains ambiguous. Germline V gene data show CDR1 as LGHNA and CDR2 as YNFKEQ. The CDR3 length is 15 residues. With 4 bases removed from V and 0 bases from J, the gap between germline ends came to 10 bases. The CDR3 DNA reads as TGTGCCAGCAGCCTCGGAGTCGGCTCTGGAAACACCATATATTTT. It translates to CASSLGVGSGNTIYF.

This sequence joins TRBV29-1 and TRBJ1-3; TRBD1 might be the D (5 bases). The CDR3 extends over 14 amino acids. From germline, CDR1 is SQVTM and CDR2 ANQGSEA. With 3 bases removed from V and 3 bases from J, the gap between germline ends came to 12 bases. This chain's CDR3 is CSVDPLGVGNTIYF. In DNA, the CDR3 is TGCAGCGTTGATCCCCTGGGGGTTGGAAACACCATATATTTT. The complete variable domain, with remaining parts taken from reference TRBV29-1 and TRBJ1-3, reads SAVISQKPSRDICQRGTSLTIQCQVDSQVTMMFWYRQQPGQSLTLIATANQGSEATYESGFVIDKFPISRPNLTFSTLTVSNMSPEDSSIYLCSVDPLGVGNTIYFGEGSWLTVV.

The chain uses TRBV9 and TRBJ2-1; the match to TRBD2 covers 14 bases. In germline, CDR1 is SGDLS, CDR2 YYNGEE. This CDR3 comprises 18 residues. The V gene end was trimmed by 3 bases and the J gene end by 2 bases; junction bases not matched to a gene: 7. CDR3: CASSAGTSGRVTYNEQFF. CDR3 nucleotide sequence: TGTGCCAGCAGCGCCGGGACTAGCGGGAGAGTTACCTACAATGAGCAGTTCTTC.

This sequence joins TRBV19 and TRBJ2-1, with D tentatively TRBD1 (5 bases). Germline V lookup: CDR1 LNHDA, CDR2 SQIVND (reference sequence). There are 15 residues in the CDR3. Trimming pared 3 bases from V and 0 bases from J, leaving 9 bases between. The CDR3 spells CASSMGQSSYNEQFF. The CDR3 DNA reads as TGTGCCAGTAGTATGGGGCAGAGCTCCTACAATGAGCAGTTCTTC.

The V call is TRBV4-3, the J call TRBJ1-2; D call uncertain. Germline values: CDR1 LGHNA, CDR2 YSLEER. Trimming left V 1 base short and J 8 bases short, with 8 bases between. The CDR3 contains 12 residues. CDR3 residues: CASSQAGGGYTF. CDR3 coding DNA: TGCGCCAGCAGCCAAGCCGGTGGCGGCTACACCTTC.

V is TRBV5-6 and J is TRBJ2-6; TRBD1 is a possible D gene (6 bases). CDR1 SGHDT and CDR2 YYEEEE come from the germline V gene. V lost 0 bases to trimming and J lost 4 bases, with 17 bases between them. This CDR3 is built from 18 residues. The CDR3 reads CASSLEARGVRGANVLTF. The CDR3 DNA reads as TGTGCCAGCAGCTTGGAAGCCAGGGGAGTAAGAGGGGCCAACGTCCTGACTTTC.

The chain has TRBV11-3 and TRBJ2-1; D is ambiguous. The CDR3 covers 12 residues. V lost 3 bases and J 9 bases, leaving 9 bases between the germline ends. The germline V gene has CDR1 SGHNT and CDR2 YENEEA. The chain's CDR3 is CASSFRVGEQFF. The DNA for the CDR3 is TGTGCCAGCAGCTTTAGGGTGGGTGAGCAGTTCTTC.

The chain uses TRBV6-1 and TRBJ2-7; D is unclear. V dropped 3 bases and J dropped 1 base, with 13 bases sitting between them. CDR1 and CDR2 from the germline V gene are MNHNS and SASEGT. The CDR3 is 15 residues long. The CDR3 coding sequence is TGTGCCAGCAGTGATACGAGGAGTCCATCCTACGAGCAGTACTTC. It is translated as CASSDTRSPSYEQYF.

This chain uses TRBV11-2 with TRBJ1-4; D ambiguous. V was clipped by 4 bases and J by 5 bases, with 14 bases between them. CDR1 and CDR2 (germline): SGHAT, FQNNGV. The length of the CDR3 is 15 residues. The CDR3 DNA reads TGTGCCAGCAGCTCACCCCGGAGCGGGAATGAAAAACTGTTTTTT. As protein: CASSSPRSGNEKLFF. Combining the CDR3 with reference TRBV11-2 and TRBJ1-4 gives the whole variable domain EAGVAQSPRYKIIEKRQSVAFWCNPISGHATLYWYQQILGQGPKLLIQFQNNGVVDDSQLPKDRFSAERLKGVDSTLKIQPAKLEDSAVYLCASSSPRSGNEKLFFGSGTQLSVL.

V usage is TRBV4-3 and J usage is TRBJ2-1, with a weak D call TRBD2 (5 bases). Trimming left V 1 base short and J 6 bases short, with 16 bases between. CDR1 is LGHNA, CDR2 YSLEER, per germline. The CDR3 is 16 amino acids. DNA for the CDR3: TGCGCCAGCAGCCAAGGTAGAGGGCTCAGTCTCAATGAGCAGTTCTTC. Protein: CASSQGRGLSLNEQFF.

This sequence joins TRBV7-8 and TRBJ1-1; no firm D call. Trimming shortened V by 1 base and J by 2 bases, and 17 bases separated the two germline ends. CDR1 and CDR2 from the germline V gene are SGHVS and FQNEAQ. The CDR3 covers 17 residues. CDR3 loop: CASSLGSIPATNTEAFF. In nucleotides, the CDR3 is TGTGCCAGCAGCTTAGGGAGCATCCCAGCGACAAACACTGAAGCTTTCTTT.

This clone was seen just once. The chain is built from TRBV2 and TRBJ2-2, with a weak D call TRBD2 (6 bases). Germline-derived CDR1 and CDR2 are SNHLY and FYNNEI. This CDR3 region has 15 residues. Trimming left V 7 bases short and J 0 bases short, with 12 bases between. CDR3 protein: CASKGGAANTGELFF. Here the CDR3 DNA reads TGTGCCAGCAAAGGCGGGGCAGCGAACACCGGGGAGCTGTTTTTT.

V is TRBV30 and J is TRBJ2-1; no firm D call. The CDR3 has 13 amino acids. CDR1 is GTSNPN, CDR2 SVGIG, per germline (reference sequence). The V gene lost 3 bases and the J gene lost 6 bases, with 12 bases spanning the gap. CDR3 DNA: TGTGCCTGGAGCGTCGGACCGCGCAATGAGCAGTTCTTC. Its protein is CAWSVGPRNEQFF. The full variable domain, in which reference TRBV30 and TRBJ2-1 provide the parts outside the CDR3, is SQTIHQWPATLVQPVGSPLSLECTVEGTSNPNLYWYRQAAGRGLQLLFYSVGIGQISSEVPQNLSASRPQDRQFILSSKKLLLSDSGFYLCAWSVGPRNEQFFGPGTRLTVL.

The chain links TRBV6-6 to TRBJ2-2, with 11 positions matching TRBD2. V lost 7 bases to trimming and J lost 2 bases; unmatched junction nucleotides: 6. This CDR3 region has 16 residues. Germline V gives CDR1 MNHNY, CDR2 SVGAGI (reference sequence). The CDR3 reads CASIGTSGVNTGELFF. The DNA for the CDR3 is TGTGCCAGCATAGGGACTAGCGGAGTAAACACCGGGGAGCTGTTTTTT.

This clone was found once. V and J are TRBV7-3 and TRBJ2-2; D remains ambiguous. V was shortened by 2 bases and J by 6 bases, with 7 bases between the two germline ends. The CDR3 runs to 13 residues. The V gene's germline CDR1 is SGHTA and CDR2 FQGTGA. CDR3 amino acids: CASSLFFSGELFF. In DNA form, the CDR3 reads TGTGCCAGCAGCTTATTTTTCTCCGGGGAGCTGTTTTTT.

The chain joins TRBV2 to TRBJ2-5; the D is unclear. Germline V gene data show CDR1 as SNHLY and CDR2 as FYNNEI. The CDR3 consists of 13 residues. Trimming took 6 bases from V and 5 from J, leaving 13 bases between them. CDR3 nucleotides: TGTGCCAGCAGAACCGGTACGCGGGAGACCCAGTACTTC. It translates to CASRTGTRETQYF. Full variable domain (remainder filled in from reference TRBV2 and TRBJ2-5): EPEVTQTPSHQVTQMGQEVILRCVPISNHLYFYWYRQILGQKVEFLVSFYNNEISEKSEIFDDQFSVERPDGSNFTLKIRSTKLEDSAMYFCASRTGTRETQYFGPGTRLLVL.